One and the same sample provided the 13 T cell receptor beta chains below, sequenced in a study of T cells after posttransplantation cyclophosphamide. Generated by immunoSEQ multiplex PCR, the TCRdb table keeps only in-frame clones and is missing some. Of fewer than 9,500 clones in the sample, 91% were seen once. Sequenced material: CD4+ T cells sorted from blood. These receptors were collected from a woman aged 45 to 65 in good health and a related stem cell transplant donor.

Only a few counts were recorded for this clone. The chain carries TRBV5-1 and TRBJ1-1; 7 nucleotides align to TRBD1. Per germline, CDR1 SGHRS and CDR2 YFSETQ. J lost 3 bases, V lost 7 bases, and 3 bases had no gene match. This CDR3 is 12 amino acids long. The CDR3 DNA reads as TGCGCCAGCGGAACAGGGGACACTGAAGCTTTCTTT. It yields the protein CASGTGDTEAFF.

The chain has TRBV28 and TRBJ2-5, with 10 bases matching TRBD2. Unmatched junction bases numbered 6, after V lost 6 bases and J lost 5 bases. This CDR3 is 14 amino acids long. Per germline, CDR1 MDHEN and CDR2 SYDVKM. This chain's CDR3 is CASRPSGRVETQYF. The CDR3, as DNA: TGTGCCAGCAGACCGAGCGGGAGGGTGGAGACCCAGTACTTC.

This chain uses TRBV6-1 with TRBJ2-3, with 7 bases that match TRBD2. This CDR3 region has 13 residues. Germline V lookup: CDR1 MNHNS, CDR2 SASEGT. J gave up 4 bases and V 8 bases, and 6 bases lay outside the gene matches. CDR3 nucleotides: TGTGCCAGCCGGGGGGAGATCCCAGATACGCAGTATTTT. Amino acids: CASRGEIPDTQYF.

This clone was detected only a few times. J is TRBJ2-7 and V is TRBV11-3, with a weak D call TRBD1 (9 bases). The V end lost 1 base, the J end lost 3 bases, and 19 bases lay between the germline ends. The CDR3 is made up of 17 amino acids. The V gene's germline CDR1 is SGHNT and CDR2 YENEEA. CDR3 coding DNA: TGTGCCAGCAGCTTAGTCACGGGGGGGACAGGGCGCTACGAGCAGTACTTC. This gives the protein CASSLVTGGTGRYEQYF.

This clone showed up just once. CDR3 in DNA: TGTGCCAGCAGTGAAGTCCTATATGGCTACACCTTC. Translation: CASSEVLYGYTF. This chain connects TRBV2 to TRBJ1-2; D is undetermined. CDR3 length: 12 residues. V was shortened by 1 base and J by 5 bases, with 5 bases between the two germline ends. The germline V gene encodes CDR1 SNHLY and CDR2 FYNNEI.

J is TRBJ2-6 and V is TRBV21-1; TRBD1 is the table's D call and was not checked against the DNA. TRBV21-1 is a pseudogene segment. This CDR3 comprises 18 residues. The CDR3 is CASSNLTQEPTGANVLTF. CDR3 in DNA: TGTGCCAGCAGCAATCTAACACAGGAACCGACTGGGGCCAACGTCCTGACTTTC.

The gene calls are TRBV5-5 and TRBJ2-5; 12 positions match TRBD2. The V gene's germline CDR1 is SGHKS and CDR2 YYEKEE (reference sequence). The CDR3 runs 19 residues. Losses at the gene ends were 4 bases for V and 5 bases for J; bases not matched to a gene: 18. The CDR3 nucleotides read TGTGCCAGCAGCACCCGGGGGGGGGCGGCTAGCGGGAGGGTGGAGACCCAGTACTTC. It yields the protein CASSTRGGAASGRVETQYF. Drawing the rest from reference TRBV5-5 and TRBJ2-5, the complete variable domain is DAGVTQSPTHLIKTRGQQVTLRCSPISGHKSVSWYQQVLGQGPQFIFQYYEKEERGRGNFPDRFSARQFPNYSSELNVNALLLGDSALYLCASSTRGGAASGRVETQYFGPGTRLLVL.

V gene TRBV19 combines with J gene TRBJ2-1; 8 nucleotides line up with TRBD2. Germline V gene lookup returns CDR1 LNHDA and CDR2 SQIVND (reference sequence). The CDR3 is 14 amino acids. With 1 base clipped from V and 8 bases from J, the junction kept 4 bases outside the gene matches. The CDR3: CASSIVRRGDEQFF. CDR3 bases: TGTGCCAGTAGTATAGTTAGGCGGGGGGATGAGCAGTTCTTC. Together with reference TRBV19 and TRBJ2-1, the CDR3 gives the full variable domain: DGGITQSPKYLFRKEGQNVTLSCEQNLNHDAMYWYRQDPGQGLRLIYYSQIVNDFQKGDIAEGYSVSREKKESFPLTVTSAQKNPTAFYLCASSIVRRGDEQFFGPGTRLTVL.

This chain joins TRBV6-1 and TRBJ1-3; maybe TRBD1 (6 bases). Trimming pared 6 bases from V and 2 bases from J, leaving 14 bases between. Germline V gives CDR1 MNHNS, CDR2 SASEGT. The CDR3 extends over 15 amino acids. CDR3 in amino acids: CASSMTGKTGNTIYF. The CDR3 coding sequence is TGTGCCAGCAGCATGACAGGAAAGACTGGAAACACCATATATTTT.

The J gene is TRBJ1-1, the V gene TRBV30; TRBD1 matches 8 bases. Germline V lookup: CDR1 GTSNPN, CDR2 SVGIG (reference sequence). V was clipped by 1 base and J by 1 base; unmatched bases: 2. The CDR3 spans 14 residues. Here the CDR3 reads CAWSGDRGNTEAFF. The CDR3 region has the DNA TGTGCCTGGAGTGGAGACAGGGGGAACACTGAAGCTTTCTTT.

The chain joins TRBV7-8 to TRBJ1-1, with D unclear. CDR1 and CDR2 from the germline V gene are SGHVS and FQNEAQ. With 0 bases removed from V and 0 bases from J, the gap between germline ends came to 8 bases. This CDR3 comprises 15 residues. The chain's CDR3 is CASSLAAGLNTEAFF. The CDR3 DNA reads TGTGCCAGCAGCTTAGCGGCAGGCCTGAACACTGAAGCTTTCTTT.

The rearrangement joins TRBV7-7 to TRBJ2-3, with 7 bases matching TRBD2. With 0 bases clipped from V and 4 bases from J, the junction kept 4 bases outside the gene matches. This CDR3 has 15 residues. From germline, CDR1 is SSHAT and CDR2 FNYEAQ (reference sequence). CDR3 nucleotide sequence: TGTGCCAGCAGCTTAGCCGGGGGGTTTTCAGATACGCAGTATTTT. Translating it yields CASSLAGGFSDTQYF. Drawing the rest from reference TRBV7-7 and TRBJ2-3, the complete variable domain is GAGVSQSPRYKVTKRGQDVTLRCDPISSHATLYWYQQALGQGPEFLTYFNYEAQPDKSGLPSDRFSAERPEGSISTLTIQRTEQRDSAMYRCASSLAGGFSDTQYFGPGTRLTVL.

The chain has TRBV7-8 and TRBJ2-5; TRBD1 matches at 11 bases. CDR1 and CDR2 (germline): SGHVS, FQNEAQ. V trimming: 0 bases; J trimming: 4 bases; junction bases outside the gene matches: 4. This CDR3 has 16 residues. The CDR3 region has the DNA TGTGCCAGCAGCTTAGCGGACAGGGGGCTTTCAGAGACCCAGTACTTC. The encoded protein is CASSLADRGLSETQYF.